This T cell receptor (beta chain) was recovered during a study of shared clonotypes between healthy human individuals. Overall study results and limits: Sampling involved blood alone; tissue repertoires likely differ. Clonotypes which were not shared had lower generation probabilities than clonotypes that all four donors shared. Naive subsets usually exceeded memory subsets in estimated richness.

Here immunoSEQ multiplex PCR was the method, and the copy in TCRdb shows in-frame clones only, minus some. The table records 300,000 to 350,000 clones, more than 60% of them present only once. The V gene's germline CDR1 is MGHRA and CDR2 YSYEKL. V lost 8 bases, J lost 0 bases, and 6 bases stayed unmatched. The CDR3 consists of 15 residues. In regard to this clone: What it recognizes is unknown.

Input material: memory CD4+ T cells sorted from blood. Subset in this sample: CD45RA-negative fraction. J is TRBJ1-4 and V is TRBV4-1, with 7 bases lining up with TRBD1. The TCR originated in a man aged 25-40 years in good health. CDR3 DNA sequence: TGCGCCAGCGCGACAGGGACGACAACTAATGAAAAACTGTTTTTT. Translation: CASATGTTTNEKLFF.